The 30 T cell receptor beta chains given below trace back to one sample, sequenced in a study of Ad26.COV2.S vaccination and SARS-CoV-2 variants. Treatment meaning: some 20 received Ad26.COV2.S at low or high dose, single or two shots; 5 received placebo; per-sample allocation not given. All samples were drawn on day 63, counting from the first vaccine or placebo injection. Clones were read by immunoSEQ multiplex PCR, and TCRdb kept only the in-frame ones, dropping some. The sample records around 350,000 clones, roughly 84% being singletons. Here the sequenced sample was peripheral blood, taken in a trial of Ad26.COV2.S vaccine versus placebo. These receptors all stem from a person between 18 and 65 years old who received the Ad26.COV2.S COVID-19 vaccine or a placebo.

This clone was counted a few times. The CDR3 DNA reads as TGTGCCAGCAGTGGGGTCGGTGGACGGGGCTACACCTTC. Translated: CASSGVGGRGYTF. The rearrangement joins TRBV7-9 to TRBJ1-2; D is uncertain. The CDR3 totals 13 residues. The germline gives CDR1 SEHNR, CDR2 FQNEAQ (reference sequence). V was trimmed by 6 bases and J by 8 bases, leaving 16 bases between them. Using reference TRBV7-9 and TRBJ1-2 for the parts outside the CDR3, the full variable domain is DTGVSQNPRHKITKRGQNVTFRCDPISEHNRLYWYRQTLGQGPEFLTYFQNEAQLEKSRLLSDRFSAERPKGSFSTLEIQRTEQGDSAMYLCASSGVGGRGYTFGSGTRLTVV.

This chain joins TRBV27 and TRBJ2-7; 11 bases line up with TRBD1. The CDR3 sequence is 14 residues long. Trimming at V came to 4 bases and at J to 6 bases, leaving 5 bases not matched to a gene. CDR1 is MNHEY and CDR2 is SMNVEV in the germline V gene (reference sequence). The CDR3 here is CASSSGQGAVEQYF. The CDR3 DNA follows: TGTGCCAGCAGTTCCGGACAGGGGGCCGTCGAGCAGTACTTC.

The chain employs TRBV20-1 and TRBJ2-7, with 11 positions matching TRBD2. Unmatched junction bases numbered 11, after V lost 3 bases and J lost 1 base. This CDR3 has 17 residues. Germline assignment: CDR1 DFQATT and CDR2 SNEGSKA (reference sequence). The CDR3 coding sequence is TGCAGTGCTAGTCCCGGGACTAGCGGCCCGTCTTCCTACGAGCAGTACTTC. Encoded protein: CSASPGTSGPSSYEQYF.

This sequence joins TRBV4-3 and TRBJ1-5, with 8 bases that match TRBD1. Germline-derived CDR1 and CDR2 are LGHNA and YSLEER. J was trimmed by 5 bases and V by 4 bases; bases with no gene match: 1. This CDR3 comprises 13 residues. This chain's CDR3 is CASSPGQDQPQHF. The CDR3 nucleotides read TGCGCCAGCAGCCCGGGACAGGATCAGCCCCAGCATTTT.

The chain joins TRBV15 to TRBJ1-5; tentative D call: TRBD1 (5 bases). Germline V gives CDR1 LNHNV, CDR2 YYDKDF (reference sequence). The CDR3 extends over 16 amino acids. V was trimmed by 0 bases and J by 3 bases, leaving 12 bases between them. CDR3 amino acids: CATSRDPDRFNQPQHF. The CDR3 DNA reads as TGTGCCACCAGCAGAGATCCCGACAGATTCAATCAGCCCCAGCATTTT.

The rearrangement joins TRBV27 to TRBJ1-2; 9 bases line up with TRBD1. Germline CDR1 and CDR2: MNHEY and SMNVEV (reference sequence). V gave up 5 bases and J gave up 7 bases; unmatched junction bases: 8. CDR3 length: 14 residues. CDR3 nucleotides: TGTGCCAGCAGTGTCGGGACAGGGTTACGTGGCTACACCTTC. Protein sequence: CASSVGTGLRGYTF.

The chain joins TRBV28 to TRBJ2-7; maybe TRBD1 (6 bases). V gave up 4 bases and J gave up 9 bases, with 22 bases separating them. Germline assignment: CDR1 MDHEN and CDR2 SYDVKM. This CDR3 has 15 amino acids. The chain's CDR3 is CASSSPGTMLSGQYF. The DNA of the CDR3 is TGTGCCAGCAGTTCCCCCGGGACAATGCTCTCAGGGCAGTACTTC.

The rearrangement uses TRBV4-3 and TRBJ1-6, with no clear D. Trimming left V 1 base short and J 5 bases short, with 12 bases between. Germline lookup yields CDR1 LGHNA and CDR2 YSLEER. The length of the CDR3 is 16 residues. The CDR3 sequence is CASSQGTTPNNSPLHF. The CDR3 nucleotides are TGCGCCAGCAGCCAAGGAACTACGCCAAATAATTCACCCCTCCACTTT.

This clone has only one observation. The rearrangement joins TRBV27 to TRBJ2-7, with D unclear. CDR1 and CDR2 (germline): MNHEY, SMNVEV (reference sequence). This CDR3 is built from 15 residues. The V end lost 2 bases, the J end lost 6 bases, and 17 bases lay between the germline ends. This chain's CDR3 is CASSLNPTGLSEQYF. CDR3 coding DNA: TGTGCCAGCAGTTTAAATCCCACCGGTTTGAGCGAGCAGTACTTC.

V and J are TRBV6-4 and TRBJ2-3, with 11 bases lining up with TRBD2. The CDR3 covers 15 residues. The germline gives CDR1 MRHNA, CDR2 SNTAGT. V shed 6 bases and J 4 bases; nucleotides not matched to a gene: 6. CDR3 sequence (DNA): TGTGCCAGCAGGGAAACTAGCGGGAGTGCAGATACGCAGTATTTT. Amino acids: CASRETSGSADTQYF.

The rearrangement uses TRBV5-1 and TRBJ1-1; perhaps TRBD1 as D (6 bases). The V and J ends lost 1 base and 10 bases respectively, with 20 bases between them. The CDR3 consists of 15 residues. CDR1 is SGHRS and CDR2 is YFSETQ in the germline V gene. CDR3 sequence: CASSLRGEIGGSAFF. The CDR3 DNA reads TGCGCCAGCAGCTTGAGGGGGGAGATTGGAGGATCAGCTTTCTTT.

The chain employs TRBV3-1 (or the pseudogene TRBV3-2) and TRBJ2-3; possible D gene TRBD2, 6 bases. This CDR3 has 13 residues. Germline V CDR1 and CDR2: LGHDT, YNNKEL (reference sequence). V was trimmed by 6 bases and J by 6 bases, leaving 13 bases between them. The CDR3 sequence: CASRRRGGDTQYF. In nucleotides, the CDR3 is TGTGCCAGCAGGCGGAGGGGAGGTGATACGCAGTATTTT.

V and J are TRBV7-7 and TRBJ2-3; 7 positions match TRBD2. Germline V gives CDR1 SSHAT, CDR2 FNYEAQ (reference sequence). The CDR3 is 14 amino acids. V lost 5 bases, J lost 0 bases, and 2 bases stayed unmatched. CDR3 sequence reads: CASSAGVSTDTQYF. CDR3 nucleotides: TGTGCCAGCAGCGCGGGAGTTAGCACAGATACGCAGTATTTT. Full variable domain (missing parts from reference TRBV7-7 and TRBJ2-3): GAGVSQSPRYKVTKRGQDVTLRCDPISSHATLYWYQQALGQGPEFLTYFNYEAQPDKSGLPSDRFSAERPEGSISTLTIQRTEQRDSAMYRCASSAGVSTDTQYFGPGTRLTVL.

This sequence joins TRBV19 and TRBJ2-1; tentative D call: TRBD1 (7 bases). V dropped 10 bases and J dropped 4 bases, with 17 bases sitting between them. Germline V CDR1 and CDR2: LNHDA, SQIVND (reference sequence). CDR3 size: 14 residues. CDR3 protein: CAIDAGQQYNEQFF. The CDR3 DNA reads TGTGCCATCGACGCGGGACAGCAATACAATGAGCAGTTCTTC.

This chain uses TRBV27 with TRBJ2-7; 12 nucleotides agree with TRBD2. There are 16 residues in the CDR3. Germline-derived CDR1 and CDR2 are MNHEY and SMNVEV (reference sequence). Trimming cost V 5 bases and J 2 bases; bases outside gene matches: 7. This CDR3 is CASSPTLAGGPYEQYF. The CDR3 nucleotides read TGTGCCAGCAGTCCGACGCTAGCGGGGGGGCCCTACGAGCAGTACTTC.

Ten or more counts support this clone. The V and J genes are TRBV6-4 and TRBJ2-3, with D perhaps matching TRBD1 (6 bases). This CDR3 has 16 residues. The V end was cut by 0 bases, the J end by 2 bases, with 12 bases between. The germline V gene encodes CDR1 MRHNA and CDR2 SNTAGT. CDR3 bases: TGTGCCAGCAGTGACTCCGGTGGGGGCGACACAGATACGCAGTATTTT. Amino acids: CASSDSGGGDTDTQYF.

The chain recombines TRBV28 with TRBJ2-7, with D possibly TRBD2 on 5 matching bases. Germline assignment: CDR1 MDHEN and CDR2 SYDVKM. The V gene lost 6 bases and the J gene lost 6 bases, with 18 bases spanning the gap. The CDR3 has 14 amino acids. The CDR3 DNA reads TGTGCCAGCAGATCGAGGGTAGGGCCTTTCGAGCAGTACTTC. This gives the protein CASRSRVGPFEQYF.

The chain carries TRBV5-6 and TRBJ2-1, with D possibly TRBD1 on 6 matching bases. Looked up from germline, CDR1 is SGHDT and CDR2 is YYEEEE. Deletions cut 2 bases from V and 4 bases from J, with 10 bases between. This CDR3 spans 14 amino acids. The CDR3 is CASSFWGQYNEQFF. CDR3 nucleotide sequence: TGTGCCAGCAGCTTCTGGGGGCAGTACAATGAGCAGTTCTTC.

The J gene is TRBJ2-3, the V gene TRBV24-1; 7 bases line up with TRBD2. With V trimmed by 6 bases and J by 0 bases, 5 bases remained unmatched. The CDR3 loop spans 15 amino acids. CDR1 and CDR2 from the germline V gene are KGHDR and SFDVKD. The CDR3, as DNA: TGTGCCACCAGTCCCCTAGCGGAAAGCACAGATACGCAGTATTTT. It specifies CATSPLAESTDTQYF.

The chain recombines TRBV20-1 with TRBJ1-5; the D gene is possibly TRBD1 (6 bases). Germline V gives CDR1 DFQATT, CDR2 SNEGSKA (reference sequence). The CDR3 covers 14 residues. V shed 6 bases and J shed 2 bases, with 14 bases lying between them. The CDR3 nucleotides are TGCAGTGCCAGTCGACAGGACCGCAATCAGCCCCAGCATTTT. Protein product: CSASRQDRNQPQHF.

The chain uses TRBV5-6 and TRBJ2-7, with D possibly being TRBD1 or TRBD2 (5 bases each). This CDR3 comprises 14 residues. Trimming took off 0 bases at V and 3 bases at J, with 10 bases between the two ends. Germline V gives CDR1 SGHDT, CDR2 YYEEEE. The CDR3 is CASSLGDADYEQYF. The CDR3 nucleotides read TGTGCCAGCAGCTTGGGGGACGCGGACTACGAGCAGTACTTC.

For this clone: The same CDR3 arises from other DNA sequences in this sample as well. The rearrangement joins TRBV18 to TRBJ1-6, with D hard to call. The CDR3 sequence is 14 residues long. The germline gives CDR1 KGHSH, CDR2 LQKENI. V was shortened by 1 base and J by 8 bases, with 9 bases between the two germline ends. CDR3 DNA sequence: TGTGCCAGCTCACCACAAGATAGAGATTCACCCCTCCACTTT. Amino acids: CASSPQDRDSPLHF.

This sequence joins TRBV9 and TRBJ1-1, with D possibly matching TRBD1 (6 bases). The CDR3 has 14 residues. The germline V gene has CDR1 SGDLS and CDR2 YYNGEE. Deletions cut 0 bases from V and 4 bases from J, with 10 bases between. CDR3 DNA sequence: TGTGCCAGCAGCGTAGACGGGGGGCGCACTGAAGCTTTCTTT. Protein product: CASSVDGGRTEAFF.

This chain joins TRBV5-1 and TRBJ2-5; D may be TRBD2 (5 bases). Germline loops: CDR1 SGHRS, CDR2 YFSETQ. The CDR3 extends over 14 amino acids. V dropped 1 base and J dropped 5 bases, with 12 bases sitting between them. The CDR3 region is CASSLQGERETQYF. In nucleotides, the CDR3 is TGCGCCAGCAGCTTGCAAGGAGAGCGGGAGACCCAGTACTTC.

V usage is TRBV18 and J usage is TRBJ1-1; D unclear. Germline values: CDR1 KGHSH, CDR2 LQKENI. Deletions cut 3 bases from V and 11 bases from J, with 16 bases between. The CDR3 covers 13 residues. The CDR3 loop reads CASSPREVGGAFF. The CDR3 DNA reads TGTGCCAGCTCACCGAGGGAGGTGGGCGGCGCTTTCTTT. The complete variable domain, with remaining parts taken from reference TRBV18 and TRBJ1-1, reads NAGVMQNPRHLVRRRGQEARLRCSPMKGHSHVYWYRQLPEEGLKFMVYLQKENIIDESGMPKERFSAEFPKEGPSILRIQQVVRGDSAAYFCASSPREVGGAFFGQGTRLTVV.

The J gene is TRBJ2-7, the V gene TRBV9, with D tentatively TRBD1 or TRBD2 (6 bases each). The CDR3 spans 15 residues. V shed 0 bases and J shed 4 bases, with 14 bases lying between them. Per germline, CDR1 SGDLS and CDR2 YYNGEE. The CDR3 region is CASSVGGAQLYEQYF. CDR3 sequence (DNA): TGTGCCAGCAGCGTAGGGGGGGCTCAACTATACGAGCAGTACTTC.

This chain connects TRBV2 to TRBJ2-7; D call uncertain. The CDR3 spans 12 residues. Trimming left V 11 bases short and J 0 bases short, with 11 bases between. The V gene's germline CDR1 is SNHLY and CDR2 FYNNEI. CDR3 in DNA: TGTGCCCAAGGGTATAGCTCCTACGAGCAGTACTTC. Amino acids: CAQGYSSYEQYF.

This clone was found once. One end of the junction does not line up with germline, which may come from a read error. V gene TRBV5-5 combines with J gene TRBJ2-7; 7 bases line up with TRBD1. Germline V lookup: CDR1 SGHKS, CDR2 YYEKEE (reference sequence). CDR3 length equals 14 residues. CDR3 nucleotides: TGTGCCAGCAGTTTGGCGACAGGGTTTACCGAGCAGTACTTC. Translating gives CASSLATGFTEQYF. Based on the CDR3 plus reference TRBV5-5 and TRBJ2-7, the full variable domain is DAGVTQSPTHLIKTRGQQVTLRCSPISGHKSVSWYQQVLGQGPQFIFQYYEKEERGRGNFPDRFSARQFPNYSSELNVNALLLGDSALYLCASSLATGFTEQYFGPGTRLTVT.

V usage is TRBV19 and J usage is TRBJ2-7; either TRBD1 or TRBD2 may supply D (6 bases each). The CDR3 is 14 amino acids. The V end lost 7 bases, the J end lost 6 bases, and 19 bases lay between the germline ends. The V gene's germline CDR1 is LNHDA and CDR2 SQIVND (reference sequence). The CDR3 region is CASMGFMGGGEQYF. CDR3 bases: TGTGCCAGTATGGGTTTTATGGGGGGCGGCGAGCAGTACTTC.

This clone showed up just once. The chain links TRBV5-4 to TRBJ2-1, with 9 bases fitting TRBD1. Trimming at V came to 3 bases and at J to 8 bases, leaving 6 bases not matched to a gene. Germline CDR1 and CDR2: SGHNT and YYREEE (reference sequence). The CDR3 contains 14 residues. This chain's CDR3 is CASSSTGGRDEQFF. The CDR3 DNA sequence: TGTGCCAGCAGCTCGACAGGGGGGAGGGATGAGCAGTTCTTC. The whole variable domain, filled in from reference TRBV5-4 and TRBJ2-1, reads ETGVTQSPTHLIKTRGQQVTLRCSSQSGHNTVSWYQQALGQGPQFIFQYYREEENGRGNFPPRFSGLQFPNYSSELNVNALELDDSALYLCASSSTGGRDEQFFGPGTRLTVL.